Presented here are 32 T cell receptor beta chains from one specimen sequenced in a study of blood T cells in healthy people across ages. Together with a sample-barcoded 5' primer, a J-beta primer mix was included in a second PCR lasting 7 to 11 cycles. TCRdb re-analysed the 5' RACE reads in MiXCR, keeping a single row per CDR3 protein. The sample records about 2 million distinct CDR3 sequences, roughly 52% being singletons. The source material was blood. Receptors were obtained from a woman in her forties in good health.

The chain links TRBV5-1 to TRBJ2-4, with D uncertain. Germline V gives CDR1 SGHRS, CDR2 YFSETQ. The CDR3 has 14 residues. V lost 0 bases, J lost 3 bases, and 7 bases lay in between. CDR3 region: CASSLAGYKNIQYF. In DNA, the CDR3 is TGCGCCAGCAGCTTGGCCGGTTACAAAAACATTCAGTACTTC.

V is TRBV6-6 and J is TRBJ2-6; D might be TRBD1 or TRBD2, each matching 6 bases. Deletions cut 0 bases from V and 0 bases from J, with 9 bases between. The CDR3 is 17 residues long. Germline V gives CDR1 MNHNY, CDR2 SVGAGI (reference sequence). The CDR3 nucleotides are TGTGCCAGCAGTTACTCCGGGGGCCACTCTGGGGCCAACGTCCTGACTTTC. Its protein is CASSYSGGHSGANVLTF.

This clonotype was detected only a few times. DNA of the CDR3: TGTGCCACCCTAGCGGGGGGGAACAATGAGCAGTTCTTC. Protein product: CATLAGGNNEQFF. The chain carries TRBV27 and TRBJ2-1; 12 bases map to TRBD2. Germline V CDR1 and CDR2: MNHEY, SMNVEV (reference sequence). CDR3 length: 13 residues. The ends lost 10 bases at V and 5 bases at J; junction bases unmatched: 3.

V usage is TRBV10-3 and J usage is TRBJ2-1, with no clear D. Trimming shortened V by 6 bases and J by 6 bases, and 12 bases separated the two germline ends. The CDR3 has 13 residues. CDR1 is ENHRY, CDR2 SYGVKD, per germline. In DNA, the CDR3 is TGTGCCATCAGGGTAGATTCTAGCAATGAGCAGTTCTTC. Its protein is CAIRVDSSNEQFF.

The rearrangement links TRBV12-3 or TRBV12-4 to TRBJ2-2; TRBD2 might be the D (5 bases). The CDR3 is made up of 12 amino acids. Between the trimmed V and J ends, which lost 9 bases and 6 bases, there was a span of 11 bases. The CDR3 loop is CASTRGPGELFF. CDR3 DNA: TGTGCCAGTACTCGAGGGCCCGGGGAGCTGTTTTTT.

This rearrangement joins TRBV20-1 to TRBJ1-2; D might be TRBD1 (5 bases). V was cut by 2 bases and J by 7 bases, with 29 bases left in between. CDR1 is DFQATT, CDR2 SNEGSKA, per germline (reference sequence). CDR3 length: 18 amino acids. The CDR3 sequence: CSARPLLTGEPTGGGYTF. The CDR3 DNA follows: TGCAGTGCTAGACCCCTACTTACGGGGGAACCCACGGGCGGTGGCTACACCTTC.

The V call is TRBV6-2 or TRBV6-3, the J call TRBJ2-7; possibly TRBD1 or TRBD2 for D (5 bases each). V was pared by 4 bases and J by 1 base, with 23 bases between. The CDR3 consists of 18 residues. Germline CDR1 MNHEY, CDR2 SVGEGT. CDR3 sequence reads: CASSSDTPRDGLSYEQYF. CDR3 nucleotide sequence: TGTGCCAGCAGTTCCGACACGCCTCGGGACGGCCTATCCTACGAGCAGTACTTC.

CDR3: CASSSGTVRGDQYF. CDR3 sequence (DNA): TGCGCCAGCAGCTCGGGGACAGTGAGGGGGGACCAGTACTTC. The J gene is TRBJ2-5, the V gene TRBV5-1; D may be TRBD1 (7 bases). V was trimmed by 3 bases and J by 10 bases, leaving 19 bases between them. This CDR3 region has 14 residues. Per the germline V gene, CDR1 is SGHRS and CDR2 is YFSETQ.

This rearrangement joins TRBV6-1 to TRBJ1-5, with no clear D. Trimming stripped 3 bases from V and 4 bases from J, with 7 bases between. This CDR3 is built from 13 residues. CDR1 is MNHNS and CDR2 is SASEGT in the germline V gene. The CDR3 here is CASSDWGNQPQHF. The DNA of the CDR3 is TGTGCCAGCAGTGATTGGGGAAATCAGCCCCAGCATTTT.

The chain employs TRBV29-1 and TRBJ2-3, with TRBD1 identical over 7 bases. After removal of 4 bases from V and 2 bases from J, the junction contained 6 bases not matched to a gene. CDR3 length equals 14 residues. Per the germline V gene, CDR1 is SQVTM and CDR2 is ANQGSEA. This CDR3 reads CSVGVGTVTDTQYF. CDR3 DNA sequence: TGCAGCGTTGGGGTTGGGACAGTCACAGATACGCAGTATTTT.

The V gene is TRBV19, the J gene TRBJ2-7; 7 bases align to TRBD1. The CDR3 has 16 residues. CDR1 and CDR2 (germline): LNHDA, SQIVND (reference sequence). V lost 9 bases to trimming and J lost 4 bases; unmatched junction nucleotides: 18. This CDR3 reads CASGARTGTESYEQYF. The CDR3 bases are TGTGCCAGCGGAGCAAGGACCGGGACAGAGTCTTACGAGCAGTACTTC.

This chain links TRBV6-5 with TRBJ2-7, with TRBD1 as a possible D gene (6 bases). This CDR3 is 14 amino acids long. Germline CDR1 is MNHEY and CDR2 is SVGAGI. The V and J ends lost 5 bases and 6 bases respectively, with 17 bases between them. CDR3 nucleotides: TGTGCCAGCAGTCGGGACACCGACCTGGTCGAGCAGTACTTC. Amino acid sequence: CASSRDTDLVEQYF.

Concerning this clonotype itself: The junction departs from germline at one end; a sequencing error may be responsible. V and J are TRBV20-1 and TRBJ2-1; TRBD1 agrees at 9 bases. Germline V gene lookup returns CDR1 DFQATT and CDR2 SNEGSKA (reference sequence). The CDR3 is made up of 13 amino acids. CDR3 DNA sequence: TGCAGTGCTAGAGAGACAGGGGGAAATGGGCAGTTCTTC. It codes for CSARETGGNGQFF.

The rearrangement joins TRBV13 to TRBJ2-5; TRBD2 aligns across 11 bases. Germline V gene data show CDR1 as PRHDT and CDR2 as FYEKMQ (reference sequence). The V segment lost 1 base and the J segment 3 bases; nucleotides outside the gene matches: 1. The CDR3 covers 15 residues. CDR3 bases: TGTGCCAGCAGCTTAGAGGGACTAGCGGAAGAGACCCAGTACTTC. It specifies CASSLEGLAEETQYF.

This clonotype was observed a few times. This chain links TRBV6-2 or TRBV6-3 with TRBJ2-7; 10 bases agree with TRBD1. CDR1 MNHEY and CDR2 SVGEGT come from the germline V gene. The V gene end was trimmed by 6 bases and the J gene end by 4 bases; junction bases not matched to a gene: 9. This CDR3 has 15 amino acids. The CDR3 sequence: CASRPDRDRGYEQYF. In DNA form, the CDR3 reads TGTGCCAGCAGACCTGACCGGGACAGGGGATACGAGCAGTACTTC.

The V call is TRBV4-3, the J call TRBJ2-3; the D gene is possibly TRBD1 (5 bases). The V end lost 0 bases, the J end lost 1 base, and 8 bases lay between the germline ends. CDR3 length equals 15 residues. Germline V gene data show CDR1 as LGHNA and CDR2 as YSLEER. The CDR3 DNA reads as TGCGCCAGCAGCCAAGAACTGACAGGCACAGATACGCAGTATTTT. It yields the protein CASSQELTGTDTQYF.

The rearrangement links TRBV28 to TRBJ2-3; 11 bases line up with TRBD1. The CDR3 is 17 residues long. CDR1 is MDHEN and CDR2 is SYDVKM in the germline V gene. V shed 0 bases and J 0 bases; nucleotides not matched to a gene: 2. The CDR3 bases are TGTGCCAGCAGTTTATGGGGACAGGGGGGGAGCACAGATACGCAGTATTTT. This codes for CASSLWGQGGSTDTQYF.

This chain connects TRBV20-1 to TRBJ2-7; 8 positions match TRBD2. CDR1 and CDR2 (germline): DFQATT, SNEGSKA (reference sequence). This CDR3 is built from 13 residues. CDR3 nucleotides: TGCAGCGCTTTAGCGGGGAGCTCCTACGAGCAGTACTTC. It yields the protein CSALAGSSYEQYF.

The chain employs TRBV25-1 and TRBJ2-1; D possibly corresponds to TRBD1 (6 bases). The length of the CDR3 is 14 residues. Germline-derived CDR1 and CDR2 are MGHDK and SYGVNS. Trimming took 2 bases from V and 4 from J, leaving 9 bases between them. Here the CDR3 DNA reads TGTGCCAGCAGTGAAGCGGACAGTTACAATGAGCAGTTCTTC. This translates into CASSEADSYNEQFF.

This chain links TRBV12-3 or TRBV12-4 with TRBJ2-7; D not certain. CDR3 length: 14 amino acids. V was pared by 1 base and J by 4 bases, with 11 bases between. The CDR3 DNA sequence: TGTGCCAGCAGTTTAGTCCAGACTTTATACGAGCAGTACTTC. The encoded protein is CASSLVQTLYEQYF.

The V call is TRBV27, the J call TRBJ2-1; D might be TRBD2 (6 bases). The closer fit of TRBJ2-7 to the DNA end suggests the J call may be wrong. Germline-derived CDR1 and CDR2 are MNHEY and SMNVEV (reference sequence). CDR3 length equals 14 residues. The CDR3 is CASSFRRLDGEQYF. In DNA form, the CDR3 reads TGTGCCAGCAGTTTCAGGAGACTAGATGGCGAGCAGTACTTC.

The rearrangement uses TRBV6-8 and TRBJ2-1; D tentatively reads TRBD1 or TRBD2 (5 bases each). The CDR3 runs 16 residues. V was trimmed by 3 bases and J by 10 bases, leaving 22 bases between them. Germline assignment: CDR1 MNHGY and CDR2 SAAAGT. The CDR3 protein is CASSYSDRQINTEQFF. The DNA of the CDR3 is TGTGCCAGCAGTTATAGCGACAGACAAATAAATACGGAGCAGTTCTTC.

The rearrangement joins TRBV12-3 or TRBV12-4 to TRBJ2-1, with 7 bases that match TRBD1. CDR3 length: 15 amino acids. V shed 5 bases, J shed 8 bases, and the junction held 12 bases outside the gene matches. The CDR3 nucleotides are TGTGCCAGCAGTCCAGAGGGGGCGAATAATGATGAGCAGTTCTTC. Amino acid sequence: CASSPEGANNDEQFF.

For this clonotype: A much larger clone lies a single base off, so this may be a read error. The chain carries TRBV20-1 and TRBJ2-7, with D perhaps TRBD1 or TRBD2 (5 bases each). The CDR3 has 13 residues. Trimming left V 4 bases short and J 7 bases short, with 17 bases between. Germline loops: CDR1 DFQATT, CDR2 SNEGSKA (reference sequence). The CDR3 loop reads CSANRGQRREQYF. DNA of the CDR3: TGCAGTGCTAACCGGGGCCAACGGAGGGAGCAGTACTTC.

The chain recombines TRBV6-6 with TRBJ1-2; 10 nucleotides agree with TRBD1. Germline V gives CDR1 MNHNY, CDR2 SVGAGI (reference sequence). The V segment lost 0 bases and the J segment 5 bases; nucleotides outside the gene matches: 3. The CDR3 is 15 residues long. This CDR3 is CASSYSRDRGYGYTF. The CDR3, as DNA: TGTGCCAGCAGTTACTCCAGGGACAGGGGTTATGGCTACACCTTC.

The genes are TRBV4-1 and TRBJ2-7, with D uncertain. The CDR3 spans 15 residues. V shed 5 bases and J shed 2 bases, with 16 bases lying between them. Germline-derived CDR1 and CDR2 are MGHRA and YSYEKL. This CDR3 is CASSAKSTETYEQYF. In nucleotides, the CDR3 is TGCGCCAGCAGCGCTAAATCGACGGAAACCTACGAGCAGTACTTC.

Comment on this clonotype: A read error may account for a junction end that differs from germline. The chain employs TRBV29-1 and TRBJ1-2; D is perhaps TRBD1 (5 bases). Germline assignment: CDR1 SQVTM and CDR2 ANQGSEA. The CDR3 has 14 amino acids. Here the CDR3 reads CSVVDRKTLYGYTF. CDR3 DNA: TGCAGCGTTGTCGACAGAAAAACCCTCTATGGTTACACCTTC.

This rearrangement joins TRBV7-9 to TRBJ2-7, with D perhaps TRBD1 (5 bases). The germline V gene encodes CDR1 SEHNR and CDR2 FQNEAQ (reference sequence). The CDR3 contains 14 residues. Trimming took off 3 bases at V and 1 base at J, with 10 bases between the two ends. CDR3 nucleotide sequence: TGTGCCAGCAGCTTGACAGAGCTTTCCTACGAGCAGTACTTC. It yields the protein CASSLTELSYEQYF.

A few counts support this clonotype. The genes are TRBV20-1 and TRBJ1-4; 7 bases fit TRBD1. The CDR3 runs to 13 residues. J was trimmed by 4 bases and V by 4 bases; bases with no gene match: 3. CDR1 DFQATT and CDR2 SNEGSKA come from the germline V gene (reference sequence). CDR3 DNA: TGCAGTGCTAAAGGGGGCTTTAATGAAAAACTGTTTTTT. It is translated as CSAKGGFNEKLFF.

This clonotype occurred a few times. The gene calls are TRBV4-2 and TRBJ2-3; D gene unclear. The CDR3 covers 13 residues. The V and J ends lost 3 bases and 3 bases respectively, with 7 bases between them. Germline CDR1 LGHNA, CDR2 YNFKEQ. The chain's CDR3 is CASSHARTDTQYF. The CDR3 DNA sequence: TGTGCCAGCAGCCATGCCAGGACAGATACGCAGTATTTT.

This clonotype has only a few counts. This chain links TRBV28 with TRBJ2-4, with a weak D call TRBD2 (6 bases). The J call may be in error: the DNA end matches TRBJ2-7 better. The CDR3 is made up of 12 amino acids. Germline CDR1 is MDHEN and CDR2 is SYDVKM. CDR3 residues: CATRELRHEQYF. CDR3 nucleotides: TGTGCCACACGGGAGTTGCGACACGAGCAGTACTTC.

This chain connects TRBV20-1 to TRBJ2-4, with 9 positions matching TRBD2. Looked up from germline, CDR1 is DFQATT and CDR2 is SNEGSKA (reference sequence). V trimming: 5 bases; J trimming: 3 bases; junction bases outside the gene matches: 14. There are 17 residues in the CDR3. CDR3 in DNA: TGCAGTGCTCGGGCGCTTCAGGGCGGGGGGGACAAAAACATTCAGTACTTC. Translated, it gives CSARALQGGGDKNIQYF.